The clone carrying this T cell receptor (beta chain) was seen more than once but under ten times. Its antigen is not known. Universal primer sites and UMIs were introduced during 5'RACE template-switching synthesis of TCR cDNA. TCRdb reanalysed the 5' RACE reads using MiXCR and keeps one entry per CDR3 protein. Here the sample spans 280,000 or so distinct CDR3 sequences, 7.5% to 9% being singletons. These data come from a study of T cells after yellow fever vaccination. Study-wide context: The SMART-Seq v4 Ultra Low Input method served to prepare the low-cell-number fractions. Notes on the study in general: Among primary-vaccination clones, most reappeared after the booster, at 95% to 96% for CD4 and 85% to 90% for CD8.

The CDR3 is made up of 16 amino acids. Germline values: CDR1 KGHDR, CDR2 SFDVKD. The germline V and J ends were trimmed by 4 bases and 1 base, with 13 bases remaining between them. Sample: CD4+ T cells sorted from PBMCs, taken 5 days after the yellow fever booster vaccination. The J gene is TRBJ1-5, the V gene TRBV24-1; D possibly corresponds to TRBD1 (5 bases). The receptor comes from a man younger than 35 who received the YFV17D yellow fever vaccine. CDR3 sequence reads: CATSEASWGSNQPQHF. Written as DNA, the CDR3 is TGTGCCACCAGTGAGGCATCCTGGGGGAGCAATCAGCCCCAGCATTTT.